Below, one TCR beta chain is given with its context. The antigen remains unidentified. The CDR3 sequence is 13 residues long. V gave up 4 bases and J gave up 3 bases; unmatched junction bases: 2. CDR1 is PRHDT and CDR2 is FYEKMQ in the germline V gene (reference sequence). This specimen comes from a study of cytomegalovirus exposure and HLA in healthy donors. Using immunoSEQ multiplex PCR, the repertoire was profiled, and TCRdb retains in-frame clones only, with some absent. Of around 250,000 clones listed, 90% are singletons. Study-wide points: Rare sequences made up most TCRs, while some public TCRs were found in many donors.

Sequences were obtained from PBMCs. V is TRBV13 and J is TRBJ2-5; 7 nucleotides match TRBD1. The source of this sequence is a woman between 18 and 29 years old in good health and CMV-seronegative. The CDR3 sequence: CASSYGQEETQYF. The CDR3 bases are TGTGCCAGCAGCTACGGACAGGAAGAGACCCAGTACTTC. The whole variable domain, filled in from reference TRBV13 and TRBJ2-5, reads AAGVIQSPRHLIKEKRETATLKCYPIPRHDTVYWYQQGPGQDPQFLISFYEKMQSDKGSIPDRFSAQQFSDYHSELNMSSLELGDSALYFCASSYGQEETQYFGPGTRLLVL.